This T cell receptor (beta chain) emerged from a study of T-cell memory formation after mild COVID-19. About the study: TCR clusters showed largely donor specificity.

General study results and limits: The finding that pre-infection memory included some responding clones suggested that cross-reactive memory joined. Contracting CD4+ clones were located mainly in CM and EM, and CD8+ clones in EMRA.

The CDR3 totals 16 residues. V lost 2 bases to trimming and J lost 1 base, with 13 bases between them. The germline gives CDR1 SGHRS, CDR2 YFSETQ. Turning to this clonotype: The antigen is unknown.

With constant-segment primers, 5'RACE yielded cDNA libraries of TCR alpha and TCR beta that carried sample barcodes and UMIs. From the 5' RACE reads, TCRdb called clonotypes with MiXCR, one entry per CDR3 protein. The sample lists about 430,000 distinct CDR3 sequences; roughly a quarter were seen once. The receptor's source is an adult woman who had mild COVID-19 (a few samples of this study predate the infection). Cell type and time point are not known. The chain links TRBV5-1 to TRBJ2-1; D is uncertain. Sequences were obtained from PBMCs or a T cell subset sorted from them (not recorded which). The CDR3, as DNA: TGCGCCAGCAGCTTAGGTATGGCCGATTCCTACAATGAGCAGTTCTTC. Encoded protein: CASSLGMADSYNEQFF.